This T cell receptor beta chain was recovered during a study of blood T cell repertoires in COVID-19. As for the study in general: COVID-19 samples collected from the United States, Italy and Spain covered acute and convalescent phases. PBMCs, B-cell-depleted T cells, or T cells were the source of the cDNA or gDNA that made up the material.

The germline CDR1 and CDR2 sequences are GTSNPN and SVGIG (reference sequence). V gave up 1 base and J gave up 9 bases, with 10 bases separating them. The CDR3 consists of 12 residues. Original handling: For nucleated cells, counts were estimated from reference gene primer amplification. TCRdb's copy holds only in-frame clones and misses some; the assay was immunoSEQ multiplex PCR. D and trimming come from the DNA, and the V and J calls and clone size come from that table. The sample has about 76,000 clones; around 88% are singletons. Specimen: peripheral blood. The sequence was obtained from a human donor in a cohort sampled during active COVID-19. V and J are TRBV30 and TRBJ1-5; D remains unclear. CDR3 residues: CAWSGAVGPQHF. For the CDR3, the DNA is TGTGCCTGGAGTGGGGCAGTTGGGCCCCAGCATTTT.